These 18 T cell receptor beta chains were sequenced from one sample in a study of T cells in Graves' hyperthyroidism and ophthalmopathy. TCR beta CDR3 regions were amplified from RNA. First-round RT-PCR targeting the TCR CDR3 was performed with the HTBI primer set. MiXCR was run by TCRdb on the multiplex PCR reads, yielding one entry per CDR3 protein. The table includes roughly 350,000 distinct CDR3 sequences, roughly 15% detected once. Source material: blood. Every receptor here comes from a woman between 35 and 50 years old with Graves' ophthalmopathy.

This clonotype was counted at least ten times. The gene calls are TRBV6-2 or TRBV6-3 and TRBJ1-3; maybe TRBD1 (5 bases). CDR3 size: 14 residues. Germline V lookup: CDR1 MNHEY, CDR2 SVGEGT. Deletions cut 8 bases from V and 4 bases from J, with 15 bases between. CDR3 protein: CASYERGGGNTIYF. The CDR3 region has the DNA TGTGCCAGCTACGAAAGGGGCGGCGGAAACACCATATATTTT.

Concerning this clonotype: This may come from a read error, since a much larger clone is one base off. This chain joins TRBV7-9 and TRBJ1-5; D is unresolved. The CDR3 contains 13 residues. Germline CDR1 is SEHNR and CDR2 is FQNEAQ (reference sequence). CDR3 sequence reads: CASSLEGNQPRHF. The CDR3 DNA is TGTGCCAGCAGCTTAGAGGGCAATCAGCCCCGGCATTTT. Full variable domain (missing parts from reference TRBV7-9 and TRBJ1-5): DTGVSQNPRHKITKRGQNVTFRCDPISEHNRLYWYRQTLGQGPEFLTYFQNEAQLEKSRLLSDRFSAERPKGSFSTLEIQRTEQGDSAMYLCASSLEGNQPRHFGDGTRLSIL.

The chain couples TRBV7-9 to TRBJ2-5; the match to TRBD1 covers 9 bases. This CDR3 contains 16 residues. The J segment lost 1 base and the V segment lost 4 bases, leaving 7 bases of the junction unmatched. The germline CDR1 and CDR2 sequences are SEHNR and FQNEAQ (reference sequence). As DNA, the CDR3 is TGTGCCAGCAGCTGGACTCCGGGACAGGGCCAAGAGACCCAGTACTTC. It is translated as CASSWTPGQGQETQYF.

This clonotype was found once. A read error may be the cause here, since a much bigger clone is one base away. The CDR3 loop is CSTRGAAGGTDTQYF. The CDR3 DNA reads as TGCAGTACTAGAGGGGCAGCTGGCGGCACAGATACGCAGTATTTT. The rearrangement joins TRBV20-1 to TRBJ2-3; TRBD1 or TRBD2 may be the D gene (5 bases each). Germline V gives CDR1 DFQATT, CDR2 SNEGSKA (reference sequence). The CDR3 has 15 amino acids.

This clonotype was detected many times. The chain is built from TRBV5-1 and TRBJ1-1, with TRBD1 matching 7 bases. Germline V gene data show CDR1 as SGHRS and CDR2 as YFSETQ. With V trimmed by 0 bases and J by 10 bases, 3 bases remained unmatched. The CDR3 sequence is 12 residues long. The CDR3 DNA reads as TGCGCCAGCAGCTTGGACAGGGGCCGAGCTTTCTTT. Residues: CASSLDRGRAFF.

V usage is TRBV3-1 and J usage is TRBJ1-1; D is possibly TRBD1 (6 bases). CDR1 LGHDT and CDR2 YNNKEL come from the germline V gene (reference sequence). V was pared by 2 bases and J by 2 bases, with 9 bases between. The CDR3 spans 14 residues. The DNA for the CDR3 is TGTGCCAGCAGCCAACGGGGGGGCAACACTGAAGCTTTCTTT. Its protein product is CASSQRGGNTEAFF.

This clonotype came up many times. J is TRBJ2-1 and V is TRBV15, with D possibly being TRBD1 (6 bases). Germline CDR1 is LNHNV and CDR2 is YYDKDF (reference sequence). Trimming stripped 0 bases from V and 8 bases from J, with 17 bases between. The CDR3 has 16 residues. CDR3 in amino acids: CATSRDSRLEGDEQFF. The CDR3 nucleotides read TGTGCCACCAGCAGAGATTCCCGGCTAGAGGGGGATGAGCAGTTCTTC.

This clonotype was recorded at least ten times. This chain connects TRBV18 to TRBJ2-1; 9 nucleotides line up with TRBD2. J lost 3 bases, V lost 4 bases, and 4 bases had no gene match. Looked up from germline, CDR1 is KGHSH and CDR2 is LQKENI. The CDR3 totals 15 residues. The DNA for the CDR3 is TGTGCCAGCTCACTGCGGGAGGGACACTACAATGAGCAGTTCTTC. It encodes CASSLREGHYNEQFF. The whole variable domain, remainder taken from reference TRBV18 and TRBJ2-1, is NAGVMQNPRHLVRRRGQEARLRCSPMKGHSHVYWYRQLPEEGLKFMVYLQKENIIDESGMPKERFSAEFPKEGPSILRIQQVVRGDSAAYFCASSLREGHYNEQFFGPGTRLTVL.

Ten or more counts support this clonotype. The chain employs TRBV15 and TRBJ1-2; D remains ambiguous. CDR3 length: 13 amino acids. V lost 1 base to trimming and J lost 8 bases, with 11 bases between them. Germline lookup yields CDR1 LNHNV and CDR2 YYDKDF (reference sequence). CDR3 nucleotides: TGTGCCACCAGCAGAGGTGGGTTCGACGGCTACACCTTC. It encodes CATSRGGFDGYTF.

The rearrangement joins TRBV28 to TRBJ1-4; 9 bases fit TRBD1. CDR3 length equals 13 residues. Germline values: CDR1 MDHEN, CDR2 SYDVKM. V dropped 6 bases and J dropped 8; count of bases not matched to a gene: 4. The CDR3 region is CASRLQGAEKLFF. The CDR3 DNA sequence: TGTGCCAGCAGGTTACAGGGGGCCGAAAAACTGTTTTTT.

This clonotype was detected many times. CDR3 sequence (DNA): TGCGCCAGTCGGGATCCCCTGGGATCCGAGCAGTACTTC. Amino acid sequence: CASRDPLGSEQYF. V gene TRBV10-1 combines with J gene TRBJ2-7; D perhaps matches TRBD2 (5 bases). CDR3 length: 13 amino acids. Germline CDR1 WNHNN, CDR2 SYGVQD (reference sequence). The V end was cut by 9 bases, the J end by 6 bases, with 18 bases between.

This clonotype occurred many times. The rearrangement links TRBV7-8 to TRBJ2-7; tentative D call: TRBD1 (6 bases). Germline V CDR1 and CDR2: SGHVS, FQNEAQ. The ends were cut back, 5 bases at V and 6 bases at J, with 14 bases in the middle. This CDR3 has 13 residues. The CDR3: CASSLRDTREQYF. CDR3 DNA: TGTGCCAGCAGCCTCCGGGACACGCGCGAGCAGTACTTC.

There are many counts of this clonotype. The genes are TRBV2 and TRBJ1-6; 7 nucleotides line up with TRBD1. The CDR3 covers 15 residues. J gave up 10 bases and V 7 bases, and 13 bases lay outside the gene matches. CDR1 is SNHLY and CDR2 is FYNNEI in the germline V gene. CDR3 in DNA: TGTGCCAGCACTACTAGACAGGGTTTCATCTCACCCCTCCACTTT. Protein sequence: CASTTRQGFISPLHF.

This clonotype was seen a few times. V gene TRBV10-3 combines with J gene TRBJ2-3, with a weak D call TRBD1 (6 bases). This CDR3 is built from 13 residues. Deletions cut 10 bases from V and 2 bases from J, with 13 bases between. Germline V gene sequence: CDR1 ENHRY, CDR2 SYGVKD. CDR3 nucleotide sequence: TGTGCCACGGAAGACAGGTTCACAGATACGCAGTATTTT. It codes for CATEDRFTDTQYF.

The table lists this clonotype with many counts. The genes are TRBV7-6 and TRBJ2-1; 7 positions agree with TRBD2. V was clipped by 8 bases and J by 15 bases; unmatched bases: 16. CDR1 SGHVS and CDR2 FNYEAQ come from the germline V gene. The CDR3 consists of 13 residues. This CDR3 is CASAKGREPRRFF. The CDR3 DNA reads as TGTGCCAGCGCAAAGGGGAGGGAGCCTCGCCGGTTCTTC.

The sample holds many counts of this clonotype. This CDR3 is CASSFWTGVHEQYF. Here the CDR3 DNA reads TGTGCCAGCAGCTTTTGGACAGGGGTTCACGAGCAGTACTTC. V gene TRBV7-9 combines with J gene TRBJ2-7, with 9 bases that match TRBD1. The CDR3 has 14 amino acids. V dropped 3 bases and J dropped 5; count of bases not matched to a gene: 5. The V gene's germline CDR1 is SEHNR and CDR2 FQNEAQ (reference sequence).

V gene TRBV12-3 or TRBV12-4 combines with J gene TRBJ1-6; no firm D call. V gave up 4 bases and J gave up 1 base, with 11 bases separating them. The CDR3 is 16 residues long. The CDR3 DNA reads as TGTGCCAGCAGTTCCCGGGTTGATTCCTATAATTCACCCCTCCACTTT. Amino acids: CASSSRVDSYNSPLHF.

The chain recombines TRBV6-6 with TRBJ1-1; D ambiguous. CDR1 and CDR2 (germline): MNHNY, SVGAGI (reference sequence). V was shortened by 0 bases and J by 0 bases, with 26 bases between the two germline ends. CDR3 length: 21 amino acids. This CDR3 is CASSYSAGVEPNLIMNTEAFF. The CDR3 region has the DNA TGTGCCAGCAGTTACTCAGCGGGCGTCGAACCTAACTTAATAATGAACACTGAAGCTTTCTTT.